These T cell receptor beta chains were read from a single sample in a study of spatial heterogeneity in lung cancer. MiXCR was run by TCRdb on the 5' RACE reads, yielding one entry per CDR3 protein. The sample contains some 4,800 distinct CDR3 sequences, 9.5% to 15% of which appear only once. This specimen consisted of lung tumor tissue, obtained at surgery. The receptors stem from a male donor with early-stage non-small cell lung cancer. The CDR3 runs from the conserved cysteine through the conserved F or W.

j_gene,v_gene,CDR3aa
TRBJ1-5,TRBV15,CATSRLPTGVLSNQPQHF
TRBJ2-1,TRBV30,CAWSGEVYRYNEQFF
TRBJ1-5,TRBV11-2,CASSLVFSGGTGGQPQHF
TRBJ2-5,TRBV12-3/TRBV12-4,CATTQGWGAGATQETQYF
TRBJ2-1,TRBV27,CASSSSGTGLFNEQFF
TRBJ2-7,TRBV30,CAWSVPTSGGYYEQYF
TRBJ2-5,TRBV4-1,CASSQAPGLAGQETQYF
TRBJ1-1,TRBV4-1,CASSQGGLQGTNTEAFF
TRBJ2-5,TRBV28,CASSLRETQYF
TRBJ2-3,TRBV15,CATSNWREEGTDTQYF
TRBJ2-1,TRBV6-6,CASSSRGPESSYNEQFF
TRBJ1-2,TRBV20-1,CSARGTGTGGQVGYTF
TRBJ1-2,TRBV28,CASREERRTYGYTF
TRBJ2-2,TRBV7-8,CASSPQWFSNTGELFF
TRBJ2-3,TRBV7-6,CASSLGSSGGTDTQYF
TRBJ2-3,TRBV5-6,CASFKRVGADTQYF
TRBJ2-7,TRBV7-8,CASSLTSGAVHYEQYF
TRBJ2-4,TRBV6-6,CASRFQTTFKDIQYF
TRBJ1-4,TRBV21-1,CASSLLRAGGPGEKLFF
TRBJ2-5,TRBV29-1,CSVVPSGGRGTQYF
TRBJ1-5,TRBV2,CASSEDGFSNQPQHF
TRBJ1-2,TRBV19,CASIQSPSSNYGYTF
TRBJ1-2,TRBV20-1,CSAFSGTQNYGYTF
TRBJ2-5,TRBV5-4,CASSMDRTVETQYF
TRBJ2-4,TRBV5-4,CASSLASQTNIQYF
TRBJ2-7,TRBV7-9,CASSLETWPEQYF
TRBJ1-6,TRBV18,CASSLGPNSPLHF
TRBJ1-4,TRBV6-5,CASSTTETNEKLFF
TRBJ1-2,TRBV7-9,CASSLDRVSGYTF